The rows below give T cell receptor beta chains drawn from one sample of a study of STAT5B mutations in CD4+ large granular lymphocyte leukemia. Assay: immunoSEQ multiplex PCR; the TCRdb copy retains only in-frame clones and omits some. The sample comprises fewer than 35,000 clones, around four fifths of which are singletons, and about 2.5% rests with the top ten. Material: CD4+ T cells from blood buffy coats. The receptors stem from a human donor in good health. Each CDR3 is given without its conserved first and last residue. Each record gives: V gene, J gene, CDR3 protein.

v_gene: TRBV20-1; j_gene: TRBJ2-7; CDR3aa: SVEAAYEQY
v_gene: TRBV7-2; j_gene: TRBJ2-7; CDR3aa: ASSLNPVEQY
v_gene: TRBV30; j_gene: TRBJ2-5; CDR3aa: AWSPGGGETQY
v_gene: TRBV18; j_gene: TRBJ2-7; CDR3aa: ASSPSRPATGTESYEQY
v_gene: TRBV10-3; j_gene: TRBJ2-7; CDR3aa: AIGRVPYEQY
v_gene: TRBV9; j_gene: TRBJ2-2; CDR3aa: ASSTGTGANTGELF
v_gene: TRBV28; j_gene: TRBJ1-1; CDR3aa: ASSVTGLNTEAF
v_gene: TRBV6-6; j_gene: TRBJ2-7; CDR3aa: ASSYSTGAGYEQY
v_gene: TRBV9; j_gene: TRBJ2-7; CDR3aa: ASSLRAGSYEQY
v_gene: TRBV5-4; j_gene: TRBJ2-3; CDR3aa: ASSPDGGLYTDTQY
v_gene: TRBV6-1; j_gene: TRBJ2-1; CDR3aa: ASTSSGSAYNEQF
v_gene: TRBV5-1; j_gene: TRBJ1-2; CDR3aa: ASSLEDANYGYT
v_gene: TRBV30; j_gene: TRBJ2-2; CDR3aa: AWSPRRTRWTGELF
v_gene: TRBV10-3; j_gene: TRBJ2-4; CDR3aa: AISESEGAGDIQY
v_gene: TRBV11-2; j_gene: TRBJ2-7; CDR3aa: ASSSRDGSYEQY
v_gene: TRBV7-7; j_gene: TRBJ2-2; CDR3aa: ASSSDQGQGGTGELF
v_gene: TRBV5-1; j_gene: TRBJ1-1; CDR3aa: ASRHKWTANTEAF
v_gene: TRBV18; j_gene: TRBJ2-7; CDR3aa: ASSLGLPVGEQY
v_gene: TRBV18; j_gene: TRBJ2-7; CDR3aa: ASAIARGYEQY
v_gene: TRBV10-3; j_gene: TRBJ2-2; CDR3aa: AIRWGAGELF
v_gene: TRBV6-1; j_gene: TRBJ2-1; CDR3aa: ASSEAKGVSYNEQF
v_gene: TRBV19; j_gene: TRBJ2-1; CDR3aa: ASSIAPARGLYNEQF
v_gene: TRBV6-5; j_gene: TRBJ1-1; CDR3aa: ASSSDMDRGAF
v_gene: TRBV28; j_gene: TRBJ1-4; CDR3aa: ASSAGTNEKLF
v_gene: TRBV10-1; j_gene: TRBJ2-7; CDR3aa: ASSDPPATDRRSYEQY
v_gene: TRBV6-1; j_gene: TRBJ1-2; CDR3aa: ASRGETAYGYT
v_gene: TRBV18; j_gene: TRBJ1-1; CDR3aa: ASSPPQMGKNTEAF
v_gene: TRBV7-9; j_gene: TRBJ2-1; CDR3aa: ASSFAGLAGVSYNEQF
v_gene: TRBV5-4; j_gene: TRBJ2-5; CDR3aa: ASSEPYSSGRAGETQY
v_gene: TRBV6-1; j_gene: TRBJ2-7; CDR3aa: ASSAHSATYEQY
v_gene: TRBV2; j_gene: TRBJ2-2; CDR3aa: ASSEMSPSIFTGELF
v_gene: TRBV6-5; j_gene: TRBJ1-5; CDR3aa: ASKGSGSNQPQH
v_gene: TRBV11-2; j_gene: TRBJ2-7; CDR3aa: ASSFPLDSSYEQY
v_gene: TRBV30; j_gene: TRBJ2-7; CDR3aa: AWSGRAGGREQY
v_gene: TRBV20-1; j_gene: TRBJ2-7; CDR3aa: SASGTYEQY
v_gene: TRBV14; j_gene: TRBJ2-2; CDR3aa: ASSQEGLGGGELF
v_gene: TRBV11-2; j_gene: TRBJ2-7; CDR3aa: ASSQGLNYEQY
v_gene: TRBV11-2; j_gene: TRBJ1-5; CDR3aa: ASSSGPGSGNQPQH